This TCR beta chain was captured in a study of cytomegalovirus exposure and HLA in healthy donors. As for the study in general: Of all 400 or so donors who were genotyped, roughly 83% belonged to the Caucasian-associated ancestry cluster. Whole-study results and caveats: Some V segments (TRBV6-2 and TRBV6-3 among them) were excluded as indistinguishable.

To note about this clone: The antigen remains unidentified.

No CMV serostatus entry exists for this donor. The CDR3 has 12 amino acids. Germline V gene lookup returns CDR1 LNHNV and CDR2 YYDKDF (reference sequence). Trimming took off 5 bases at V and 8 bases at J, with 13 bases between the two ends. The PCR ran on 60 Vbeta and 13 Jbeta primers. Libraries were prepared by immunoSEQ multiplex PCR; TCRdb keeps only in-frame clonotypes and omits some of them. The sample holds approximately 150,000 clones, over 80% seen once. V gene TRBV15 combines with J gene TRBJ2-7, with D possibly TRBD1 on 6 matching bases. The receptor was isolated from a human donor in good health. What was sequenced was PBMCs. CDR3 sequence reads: CATSGTGSQQYF. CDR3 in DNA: TGTGCCACCAGCGGAACAGGGTCCCAGCAGTACTTC.